The T cell receptor beta chain described here comes from a study of blood T cell repertoires in COVID-19. Study at large: There were acute and convalescent COVID-19 samples, and they came from the United States, Italy and Spain. From T cells, B-cell-depleted T cells, or PBMCs came the material, which was cDNA or gDNA.

Trimming at V came to 10 bases and at J to 0 bases, leaving 8 bases not matched to a gene. CDR1 and CDR2 from the germline V gene are MGHDK and SYGVNS. The CDR3 consists of 14 residues. Authors' data handling: How many nucleated cells were present was estimated from reference gene primer amplification. Only in-frame clones appear in the TCRdb table, and some are missing; sequencing was by immunoSEQ multiplex PCR. V, J and clone size reflect that table, while D and trimming were determined from the DNA. The sample consists of approximately 85,000 clones, around four fifths of them appearing once. The chain links TRBV25-1 to TRBJ1-1, with 7 positions matching TRBD1. The specimen was peripheral blood. The clonotype originates from a woman in her seventies with active or convalescent COVID-19. The CDR3 sequence: CATERQGMNTEAFF. As DNA, the CDR3 is TGTGCCACCGAGAGACAGGGCATGAACACTGAAGCTTTCTTT.